The subject of this entry is one T cell receptor beta chain. In the source study's methods: Amplified reference gene primers provided the basis for estimating nucleated cell counts. The assay was immunoSEQ multiplex PCR, and TCRdb's table has in-frame clones only and misses some. The V and J calls and clone size are taken from that table; D and trimming were inferred from the DNA. Of around 270,000 clones in the sample, around 87% are singletons; the top ten hold 2% to 3%. This sample was included in a study of blood T cell repertoires in COVID-19. At the level of the study: Acute-phase and convalescent COVID-19 samples originated in the United States, Italy and Spain.

Per the germline V gene, CDR1 is MDHEN and CDR2 is SYDVKM. The CDR3 runs to 14 residues. Unmatched junction bases numbered 5, after V lost 4 bases and J lost 7 bases. The sample consisted of peripheral blood. This chain uses TRBV28 with TRBJ1-5; 9 bases align to TRBD1. The clonotype was recovered from a woman between 50 and 59 years old with acute or convalescent COVID-19. The CDR3 loop is CASSSGTGHQPQHF. CDR3 nucleotide sequence: TGTGCCAGCAGTTCTGGGACAGGGCACCAGCCCCAGCATTTT.